The sequence of this T cell receptor (beta chain) was determined in a study of blood T cell repertoires in COVID-19. About the research overall: Researchers got acute and convalescent COVID-19 samples from the United States, Italy and Spain. The cDNA or gDNA used as material had been derived from T cells, B-cell-depleted T cells, or PBMCs.

In the source study's methods: Estimated nucleated cell counts came from reference gene primer amplification. Sequenced by immunoSEQ multiplex PCR; TCRdb stores in-frame clones only, minus some. V and J calls and clone size follow that table, whereas D and trimming were derived from the DNA. The table records under 200,000 clones, more than 75% of them present only once. In the case of this clone: The sample carries other DNA sequences with the same CDR3.

Germline V gene data show CDR1 as MGHRA and CDR2 as YSYEKL. V trimming: 3 bases; J trimming: 1 base; junction bases outside the gene matches: 2. The CDR3 is 16 amino acids. The TCR was taken from a woman of 80 years or more with acute or convalescent COVID-19. The chain uses TRBV4-1 and TRBJ2-5; 13 bases line up with TRBD2. The sequenced sample consisted of peripheral blood. The CDR3 protein is CASSQGLAGSQETQYF. CDR3 in DNA: TGCGCCAGCAGCCAGGGACTAGCGGGATCCCAAGAGACCCAGTACTTC.